Here is one T cell receptor (beta chain) with its context. What it binds is unknown. In germline, CDR1 is LGHNT, CDR2 FRNRAP. This CDR3 spans 16 amino acids. With 3 bases clipped from V and 4 bases from J, the junction kept 11 bases outside the gene matches. This sample stems from a study of OX40 agonist ivuxolimab in advanced cancers. Study-level background: Patients received intravenous ivuxolimab every 2 weeks at 0.01 to 10 mg/kg.

Patients who had autoimmune disease history or got systemic immunosuppression were left out. Study findings and constraints: Antigens targeted by the expanded peripheral T cells were not determined. The mean number of expanded clones was higher in CD8+ T cells than in CD4+.

The protocol was immunoSEQ multiplex PCR, while the TCRdb copy is restricted to in-frame clones and leaves out a portion. The sample yields about 70,000 clones, nearly 90% seen once. This clonotype originated in an adult with an advanced solid tumor such as melanoma, head and neck, liver or kidney cancer. The J gene is TRBJ2-5, the V gene TRBV12-5, with 7 bases matching TRBD2. This material consisted of CD4+ or CD8+ T cells sorted from blood, taken in a trial of the OX40 agonist ivuxolimab. CDR3 sequence reads: CASGLSSSGGVETQYF. Written as DNA, the CDR3 is TGTGCTAGTGGTTTATCTTCCTCGGGAGGTGTAGAGACCCAGTACTTC.